This TCR beta chain originates from a study of T cell changes during pregnancy in multiple sclerosis. Germline values: CDR1 MNHNS, CDR2 SASEGT. CDR3 length: 16 residues. Trimming pared 3 bases from V and 1 base from J, leaving 15 bases between. Clones were read by immunoSEQ multiplex PCR, and TCRdb kept only the in-frame ones, dropping some. Altogether 65,000 to 85,000 clones are present, around 94% being singletons, with the ten largest covering roughly 0.13%. The rearrangement uses TRBV6-1 and TRBJ1-1; unclear D gene. The material was CD4+ T cells from peripheral blood mononuclear cells, obtained after pregnancy. This TCR was sampled from a female donor with multiple sclerosis, enrolled in a pregnancy study. CDR3 sequence (DNA): TGTGCCAGCAGTGACGTCGGATGGCGAGGGAACACTGAAGCTTTCTTT. Its protein product is CASSDVGWRGNTEAFF.